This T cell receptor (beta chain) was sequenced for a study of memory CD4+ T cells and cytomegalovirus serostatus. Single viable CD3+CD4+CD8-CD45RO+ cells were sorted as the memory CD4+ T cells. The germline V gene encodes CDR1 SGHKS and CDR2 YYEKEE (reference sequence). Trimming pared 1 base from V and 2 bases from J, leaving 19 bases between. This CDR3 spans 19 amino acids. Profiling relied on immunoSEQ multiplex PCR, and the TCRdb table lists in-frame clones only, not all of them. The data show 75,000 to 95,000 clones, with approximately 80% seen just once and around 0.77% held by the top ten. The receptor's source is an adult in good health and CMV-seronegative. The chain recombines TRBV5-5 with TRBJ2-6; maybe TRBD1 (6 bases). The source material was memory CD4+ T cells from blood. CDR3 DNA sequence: TGTGCCAGCAGCTTGACCGCATCCGGGTACAGGGCTGGGGCCAACGTCCTGACTTTC. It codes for CASSLTASGYRAGANVLTF.